This TCR beta chain was identified during a study of shared clonotypes between healthy human individuals. Study details: Donor ages ranged 18 to 49 years: two women, a few men.

Profiled with immunoSEQ multiplex PCR; TCRdb holds only in-frame clones, not every one. The sample contains about 2.3 million clones, around 92% of which appear only once. The germline V gene encodes CDR1 SGHRS and CDR2 YFSETQ. This CDR3 comprises 15 residues. Trimming took off 4 bases at V and 5 bases at J, with 18 bases between the two ends. Worth noting for this clone: Its antigen is currently unknown.

Points from the study as a whole: Around 5.3% of naive CD4 clonotypes were shared across four donors.

This clonotype was obtained from a man in his late teens or twenties in good health. Some clones in this sample may be carry-over from other donors' samples. This chain connects TRBV5-1 to TRBJ1-1, with D possibly matching TRBD1 (5 bases). The sequencing input was naive CD4+ T cells from PBMCs. Specified subset: CD45RA+ positively selected. CDR3 in DNA: TGCGCCAGCAGCAAGCTTCGGGGGGATGAGACTGAAGCTTTCTTT. Residues: CASSKLRGDETEAFF.